The clone carrying this T cell receptor (beta chain) came up a few times. The target antigen is unknown. Described time point: new active TB diagnosis, blood taken before or within 7 days of starting treatment. The CDR3 contains 14 residues. Trimming took off 2 bases at V and 8 bases at J, with 18 bases between the two ends. In germline, CDR1 is GTSNPN, CDR2 SVGIG (reference sequence). The source of the sample is a study of T cells in tuberculosis. Study background: IGRA-negative adolescents, IGRA-positive adolescents with latent tuberculosis and adults with active tuberculosis formed this South African cohort. Broader study findings: Active tuberculosis TCR-alpha repertoires lay closer to GMM-specific TCRs than IGRA-negative controls, suggesting clonal expansion. Active tuberculosis patients had shorter CDR3-alpha; the beta difference was nonsignificant.

Clones were sequenced by immunoSEQ multiplex PCR, and TCRdb holds only the in-frame ones, with some missing. The table has under 50,000 clones, 94% seen once. The chain links TRBV30 to TRBJ1-2; D gene uncertain. Sequencing was performed on PBMCs, taken at tuberculosis diagnosis. This TCR was sampled from an adult with tuberculosis. The CDR3 loop is CAWSPIGRVRGYTF. CDR3 in DNA: TGTGCCTGGAGTCCCATTGGGAGAGTCCGAGGCTACACCTTC.